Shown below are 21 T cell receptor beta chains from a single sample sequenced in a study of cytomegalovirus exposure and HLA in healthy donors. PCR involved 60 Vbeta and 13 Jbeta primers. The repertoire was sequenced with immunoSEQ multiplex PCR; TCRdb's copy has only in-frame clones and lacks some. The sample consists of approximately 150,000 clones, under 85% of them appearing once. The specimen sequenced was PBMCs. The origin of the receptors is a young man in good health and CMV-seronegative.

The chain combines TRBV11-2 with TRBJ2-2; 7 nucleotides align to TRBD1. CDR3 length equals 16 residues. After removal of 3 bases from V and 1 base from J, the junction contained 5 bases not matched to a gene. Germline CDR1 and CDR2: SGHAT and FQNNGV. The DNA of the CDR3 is TGTGCCAGCAGCTTTAGTCGGGACAGGAACACCGGGGAGCTGTTTTTT. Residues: CASSFSRDRNTGELFF.

CDR3: CASSLDRNTEAFF. CDR3 coding DNA: TGTGCCAGCAGTCTAGACAGGAACACTGAAGCTTTCTTT. The gene calls are TRBV2 and TRBJ1-1; D possibly corresponds to TRBD1 (5 bases). The CDR3 covers 13 residues. Germline lookup yields CDR1 SNHLY and CDR2 FYNNEI. V was cut by 5 bases and J by 1 base, with 8 bases left in between.

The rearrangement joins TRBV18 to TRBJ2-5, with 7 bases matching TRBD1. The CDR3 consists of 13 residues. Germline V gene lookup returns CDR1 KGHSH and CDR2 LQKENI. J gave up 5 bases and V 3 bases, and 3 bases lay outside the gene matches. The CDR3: CASSPTGLETQYF. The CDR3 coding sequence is TGTGCCAGCTCACCGACAGGGTTGGAGACCCAGTACTTC. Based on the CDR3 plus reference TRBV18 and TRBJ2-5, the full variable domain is NAGVMQNPRHLVRRRGQEARLRCSPMKGHSHVYWYRQLPEEGLKFMVYLQKENIIDESGMPKERFSAEFPKEGPSILRIQQVVRGDSAAYFCASSPTGLETQYFGPGTRLLVL.

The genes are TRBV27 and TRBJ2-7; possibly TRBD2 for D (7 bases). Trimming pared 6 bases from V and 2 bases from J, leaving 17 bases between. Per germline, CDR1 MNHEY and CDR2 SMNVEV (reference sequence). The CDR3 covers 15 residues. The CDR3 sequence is CASSPRGGRTYEQYF. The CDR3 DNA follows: TGTGCCAGCAGCCCGAGGGGGGGGCGAACCTACGAGCAGTACTTC.

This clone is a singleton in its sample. CDR3 in amino acids: CSLGTGQGLETQYF. For the CDR3, the DNA is TGCAGCCTTGGTACGGGACAGGGGCTAGAGACCCAGTACTTC. The chain recombines TRBV29-1 with TRBJ2-5; 10 positions match TRBD1. V lost 8 bases to trimming and J lost 4 bases; unmatched junction nucleotides: 10. The CDR3 spans 14 residues. Germline CDR1 is SQVTM and CDR2 is ANQGSEA.

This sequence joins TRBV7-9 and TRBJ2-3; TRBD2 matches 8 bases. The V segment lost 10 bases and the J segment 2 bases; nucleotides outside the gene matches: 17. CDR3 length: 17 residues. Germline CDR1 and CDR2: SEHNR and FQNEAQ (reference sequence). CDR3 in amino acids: CATLGGSGLGSTDTQYF. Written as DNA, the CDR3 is TGTGCCACTCTTGGGGGGTCGGGACTAGGCTCCACAGATACGCAGTATTTT.

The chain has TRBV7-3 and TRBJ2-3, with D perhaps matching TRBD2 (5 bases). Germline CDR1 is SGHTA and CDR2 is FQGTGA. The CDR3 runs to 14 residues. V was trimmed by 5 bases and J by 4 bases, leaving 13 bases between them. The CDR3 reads CASSRGSRPDTQYF. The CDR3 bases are TGTGCCAGCAGCCGCGGGTCCCGGCCAGATACGCAGTATTTT.

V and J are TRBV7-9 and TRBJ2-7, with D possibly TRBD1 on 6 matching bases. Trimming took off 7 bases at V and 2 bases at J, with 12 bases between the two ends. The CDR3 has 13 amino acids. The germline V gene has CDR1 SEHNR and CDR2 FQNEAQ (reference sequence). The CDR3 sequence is CASTPGTTYEQYF. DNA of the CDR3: TGTGCCAGCACTCCCGGGACAACCTACGAGCAGTACTTC.

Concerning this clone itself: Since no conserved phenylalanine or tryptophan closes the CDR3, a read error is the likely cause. The CDR3 region has the DNA TGTGCCAGCAGCCCGGGGGGGCAGACTAACTATGGCTACACCCTC. Translated: CASSPGGQTNYGYTL. The chain uses TRBV5-4 and TRBJ1-2; D is possibly TRBD1 (6 bases). The CDR3 loop spans 15 amino acids. Germline V gives CDR1 SGHNT, CDR2 YYREEE (reference sequence). The V and J ends lost 4 bases and 0 bases respectively, with 13 bases between them.

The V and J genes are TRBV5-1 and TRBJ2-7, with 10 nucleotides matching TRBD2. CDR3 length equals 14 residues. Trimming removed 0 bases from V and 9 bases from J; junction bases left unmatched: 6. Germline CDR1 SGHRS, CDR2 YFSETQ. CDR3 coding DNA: TGCGCCAGCAGCTTGGGAGCGGGAGGGTTCGGGCAGTACTTC. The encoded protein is CASSLGAGGFGQYF.

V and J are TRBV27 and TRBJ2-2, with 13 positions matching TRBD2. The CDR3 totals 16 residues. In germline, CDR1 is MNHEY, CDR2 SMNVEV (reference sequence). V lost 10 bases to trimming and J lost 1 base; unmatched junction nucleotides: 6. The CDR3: CANTLAGGRNTGELFF. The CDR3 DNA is TGTGCCAATACACTAGCGGGAGGGAGGAACACCGGGGAGCTGTTTTTT.

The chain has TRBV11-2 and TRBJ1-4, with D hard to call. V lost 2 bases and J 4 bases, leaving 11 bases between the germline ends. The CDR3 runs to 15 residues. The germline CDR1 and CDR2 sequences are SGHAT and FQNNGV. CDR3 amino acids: CASSLFGPNNEKLFF. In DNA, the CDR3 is TGTGCCAGCAGCTTATTTGGCCCAAATAATGAAAAACTGTTTTTT.

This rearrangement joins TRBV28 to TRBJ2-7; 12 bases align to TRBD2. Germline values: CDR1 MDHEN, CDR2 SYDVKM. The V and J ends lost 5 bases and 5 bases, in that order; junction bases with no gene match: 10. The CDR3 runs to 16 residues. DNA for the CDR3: TGTGCCAGCAGTGCCCGACTAGCGGGAGTTTCTGACGAGCAGTACTTC. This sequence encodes CASSARLAGVSDEQYF.

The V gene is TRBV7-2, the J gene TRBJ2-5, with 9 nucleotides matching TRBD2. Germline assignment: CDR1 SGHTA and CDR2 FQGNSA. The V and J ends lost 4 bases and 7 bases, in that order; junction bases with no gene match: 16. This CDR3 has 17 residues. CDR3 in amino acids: CASSSPRRTSDLGTQYF. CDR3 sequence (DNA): TGTGCCAGCAGCTCGCCCCGTCGGACTAGCGATTTGGGGACCCAGTACTTC.

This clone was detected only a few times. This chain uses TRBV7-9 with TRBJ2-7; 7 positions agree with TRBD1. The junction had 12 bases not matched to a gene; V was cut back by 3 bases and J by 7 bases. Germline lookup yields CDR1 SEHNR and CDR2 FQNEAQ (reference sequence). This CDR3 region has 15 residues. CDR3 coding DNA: TGTGCCAGCAGCTTGTGGAGACAGGGTTCTCTTGAGCAGTACTTC. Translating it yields CASSLWRQGSLEQYF.

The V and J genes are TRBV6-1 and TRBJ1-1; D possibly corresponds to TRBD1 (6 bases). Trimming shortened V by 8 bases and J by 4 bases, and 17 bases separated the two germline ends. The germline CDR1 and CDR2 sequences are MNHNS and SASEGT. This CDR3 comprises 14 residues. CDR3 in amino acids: CASGEQGRFTEAFF. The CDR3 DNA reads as TGTGCCAGCGGGGAACAGGGTCGATTCACTGAAGCTTTCTTT.

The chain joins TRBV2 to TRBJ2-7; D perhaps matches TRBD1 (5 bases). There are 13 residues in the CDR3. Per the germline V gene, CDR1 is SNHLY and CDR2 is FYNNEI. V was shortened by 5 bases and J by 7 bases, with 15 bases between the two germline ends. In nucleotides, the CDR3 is TGTGCCAGCAGTCCCGACAGTACCCGGGAGCAGTACTTC. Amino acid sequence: CASSPDSTREQYF.

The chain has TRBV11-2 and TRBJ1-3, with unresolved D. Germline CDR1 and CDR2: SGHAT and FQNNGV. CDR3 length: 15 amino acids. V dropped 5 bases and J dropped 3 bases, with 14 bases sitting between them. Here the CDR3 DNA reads TGTGCCAGCAGCCACCCCGGGAGGAATGGAAACACCATATATTTT. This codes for CASSHPGRNGNTIYF.

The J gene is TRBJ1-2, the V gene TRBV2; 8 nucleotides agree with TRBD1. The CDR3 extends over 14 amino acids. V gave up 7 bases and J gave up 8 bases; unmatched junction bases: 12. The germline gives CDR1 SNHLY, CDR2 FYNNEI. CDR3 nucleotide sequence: TGTGCCAGCAAAAAGCCGGGACAGGTGTTAGGCTACACCTTC. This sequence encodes CASKKPGQVLGYTF.

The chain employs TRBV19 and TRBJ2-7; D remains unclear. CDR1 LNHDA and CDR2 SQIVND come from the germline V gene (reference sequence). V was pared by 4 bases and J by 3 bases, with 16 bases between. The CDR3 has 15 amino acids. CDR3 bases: TGTGCCAGTAGTAAAGGCCCCCTCAGCGTCTACGAGCAGTACTTC. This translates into CASSKGPLSVYEQYF.

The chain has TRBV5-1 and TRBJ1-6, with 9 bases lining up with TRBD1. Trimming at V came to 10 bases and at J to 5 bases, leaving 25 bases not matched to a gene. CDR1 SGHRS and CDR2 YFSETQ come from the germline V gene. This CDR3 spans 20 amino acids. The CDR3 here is CAGDYTSQMIGDRDNSPLHF. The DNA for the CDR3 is TGCGCCGGCGACTACACGAGCCAAATGATTGGGGACAGGGATAATTCACCCCTCCACTTT.